This T cell receptor beta chain was recovered during a study of blood T cell repertoires in COVID-19. Across the study: In each case, the material was cDNA or gDNA derived from T cells, B-cell-depleted T cells, or PBMCs.

Participants' reported clinical history set cohort assignment. Up to 2 weeks before entering the study, exposed participants had met a COVID-19 case. Per germline, CDR1 SGHTA and CDR2 FQGNSA. V trimming: 4 bases; J trimming: 4 bases; junction bases outside the gene matches: 5. The CDR3 loop spans 15 amino acids. The assay was immunoSEQ multiplex PCR, and TCRdb's table has in-frame clones only and misses some. The sample includes about 140,000 clones, less than 85% of them seen just once. The V and J genes are TRBV7-2 and TRBJ2-5, with TRBD2 matching 11 bases. Sequencing was performed on PBMCs or T cells enriched from blood (not recorded which). The TCR was taken from a woman aged 18-29 years who had been exposed to COVID-19. CDR3 protein: CASSSTLAGGETQYF. The CDR3 DNA is TGTGCCAGCAGCTCAACGCTAGCGGGAGGAGAGACCCAGTACTTC.